Detailed here is one T cell receptor beta chain. Its cognate antigen is unknown. This entry is derived from a study of vaccination effects on CD4 cells after COVID-19. The overall study: Each participant received a vaccine that was either BNT162b2 or mRNA-1273, given as two doses. Study-wide results and limits: Clones that were induced by infection or by vaccine showed marked contraction late after vaccination.

Germline V CDR1 and CDR2: LGHNA, YNFKEQ. CDR3 size: 11 residues. Trimming left V 2 bases short and J 4 bases short, with 0 bases between. Clones were read by immunoSEQ multiplex PCR, and TCRdb kept only the in-frame ones, dropping some. The repertoire includes 70,000 or so clones, over 70% of them detected once, and 8% to 11% sits in the top ten. Prior to sequencing, the ViraFEST assay stimulated PBMC with viral peptide pools, which expanded the antigen-specific CD4+ T cells. Following 10 days of culture, CD4+ T cells were isolated. Previously uninfected by SARS-CoV-2, the vaccine recipients also showed negative nucleocapsid antibodies.

The receptor's source is a human donor who received a COVID-19 vaccine. The genes are TRBV4-2 and TRBJ2-1; D is undetermined. Sequenced here: CD4+ T cells from PBMCs cultured with SARS-CoV-2 spike peptides, sampled before COVID-19 vaccination. CDR3 nucleotide sequence: TGTGCCAGCAGCCAATACAATGAGCAGTTCTTC. It encodes CASSQYNEQFF.